These 11 T cell receptor beta chains were all obtained from the same sample, sequenced in a study of cytomegalovirus exposure and HLA in healthy donors (TCRdb year 2017). The library was made by the immunoSEQ multiplex PCR assay. The multiplex PCR relied on a mix of 60 forward primers for TCR Vbeta segments and 13 reverse primers for TCR Jbeta segments. TCRdb mirrors the immuneACCESS table, restricted to in-frame sequences. Some clones are absent from its copies; in checked studies, under half trace to an unresolved V gene, and the reason for the others is unknown. The sample includes around 37,000 clones, with 82% observed a single time. The ten biggest clones cover 10% to 13% of the sample. Sequencing was carried out using PBMCs. The receptors here all came from a woman under 30 in good health and CMV-seropositive.

The gene calls are TRBV4-3 and TRBJ1-5; D is undetermined. This CDR3 region has 14 residues. The germline V gene encodes CDR1 LGHNA and CDR2 YSLEER. V dropped 4 bases and J dropped 5 bases, with 12 bases sitting between them. CDR3 DNA: TGCGCCAGCAGCCTACGGGTAAAGGATCAGCCCCAGCATTTT. It is translated as CASSLRVKDQPQHF.

This clone has only one observation. This chain connects TRBV19 to TRBJ1-5, with TRBD1 matching 7 bases. This CDR3 spans 16 amino acids. The ends lost 5 bases at V and 2 bases at J; junction bases unmatched: 9. CDR1 is LNHDA and CDR2 is SQIVND in the germline V gene (reference sequence). As DNA, the CDR3 is TGTGCCAGTAGTCCGACAGGGCGTGGGCGCAATCAGCCCCAGCATTTT. Its protein is CASSPTGRGRNQPQHF.

The chain's CDR3 is CATSRDGTGDEKLFF. The DNA for the CDR3 is TGTGCCACCAGCAGAGACGGGACAGGCGACGAAAAACTGTTTTTT. J is TRBJ1-4 and V is TRBV15, with 8 bases lining up with TRBD1. This CDR3 is built from 15 residues. V lost 0 bases, J lost 8 bases, and 5 bases stayed unmatched. Germline loops: CDR1 LNHNV, CDR2 YYDKDF (reference sequence).

This rearrangement joins TRBV7-2 to TRBJ1-5; TRBD1 aligns across 7 bases. The CDR3 totals 14 residues. In germline, CDR1 is SGHTA, CDR2 FQGNSA. The junction had 5 bases not matched to a gene; V was cut back by 5 bases and J by 4 bases. CDR3 sequence (DNA): TGTGCCAGCAGCCCGACAGGGAAAAATCAGCCCCAGCATTTT. The encoded protein is CASSPTGKNQPQHF.

The chain is built from TRBV30 and TRBJ1-6; 7 nucleotides match TRBD1. Germline CDR1 GTSNPN, CDR2 SVGIG (reference sequence). This CDR3 is 14 amino acids long. The V and J ends lost 3 bases and 5 bases, in that order; junction bases with no gene match: 4. DNA of the CDR3: TGTGCCTGGAGATACAGGGGTGATAATTCACCCCTCCACTTT. It yields the protein CAWRYRGDNSPLHF. Together with reference TRBV30 and TRBJ1-6, the CDR3 gives the full variable domain: SQTIHQWPATLVQPVGSPLSLECTVEGTSNPNLYWYRQAAGRGLQLLFYSVGIGQISSEVPQNLSASRPQDRQFILSSKKLLLSDSGFYLCAWRYRGDNSPLHFGNGTRLTVT.

As regards this clone: One end of the junction varies from germline; a read error may be responsible. The chain recombines TRBV18 with TRBJ2-1; 7 bases map to TRBD2. The CDR3 sequence is 18 residues long. Germline assignment: CDR1 KGHSH and CDR2 LQKENI. CDR3 DNA: TGTGCCAGCTCTCCACGTATTCTGCGGGAGAAGAAGGACAATGAGCAGTTCTTC. Residues: CASSPRILREKKDNEQFF.

The chain has TRBV19 and TRBJ2-7; 8 bases agree with TRBD1. CDR1 is LNHDA, CDR2 SQIVND, per germline (reference sequence). There are 15 residues in the CDR3. J lost 5 bases, V lost 1 base, and 7 bases had no gene match. CDR3 protein: CASSIGGTGFDEQYF. The CDR3, as DNA: TGTGCCAGTAGTATAGGGGGGACAGGTTTCGACGAGCAGTACTTC.

The chain uses TRBV7-3 and TRBJ1-2, with D perhaps TRBD1 (5 bases). Per germline, CDR1 SGHTA and CDR2 FQGTGA. V lost 2 bases to trimming and J lost 8 bases, with 12 bases between them. The CDR3 has 13 residues. CDR3: CASSLAGGEGYTF. CDR3 in DNA: TGTGCCAGCAGCTTAGCGGGGGGGGAGGGCTACACCTTC.

This clone appeared a few times. The chain joins TRBV7-2 to TRBJ2-7; 9 positions agree with TRBD1. With 5 bases clipped from V and 4 bases from J, the junction kept 9 bases outside the gene matches. Germline CDR1 SGHTA, CDR2 FQGNSA. This CDR3 is built from 15 residues. The CDR3 DNA sequence: TGTGCCAGCAGCCGCCGGGACAGGGCTACATACGAGCAGTACTTC. Translated: CASSRRDRATYEQYF. Using reference TRBV7-2 and TRBJ2-7 for the parts outside the CDR3, the full variable domain is GAGVSQSPSNKVTEKGKDVELRCDPISGHTALYWYRQSLGQGLEFLIYFQGNSAPDKSGLPSDRFSAERTGGSVSTLTIQRTQQEDSAVYLCASSRRDRATYEQYFGPGTRLTVT.

The chain carries TRBV4-1 and TRBJ2-5, with D uncertain. Trimming removed 0 bases from V and 3 bases from J, with 11 bases in between. Germline CDR1 MGHRA, CDR2 YSYEKL. This CDR3 is 15 amino acids long. CDR3 DNA: TGCGCCAGCAGCCAAGAAGGAAGACTGGAAGAGACCCAGTACTTC. Residues: CASSQEGRLEETQYF.

Concerning this clone itself: One end of the junction fails to match germline, which may point to a read error. V gene TRBV4-3 combines with J gene TRBJ2-3, with 9 bases identical to TRBD2. This CDR3 is 13 amino acids long. From germline, CDR1 is LGHNA and CDR2 YSLEER. This CDR3 is CASSQDRRGGHLF. CDR3 DNA: TGCGCCAGCAGCCAAGATCGGCGGGGGGGCCACCTATTT.